What follows are 31 T cell receptor beta chains derived from one specimen sequenced in a study of blood T cell repertoires in COVID-19. Data came from immunoSEQ multiplex PCR; TCRdb stores just in-frame clones and leaves some out. In the table there are about 52,000 clones, 75% to 95% of which are singletons. Sequenced input: peripheral blood. Receptors originate from a man aged 45-65 years with active COVID-19.

The rearrangement links TRBV7-2 to TRBJ2-3; the match to TRBD2 covers 10 bases. Germline V gene lookup returns CDR1 SGHTA and CDR2 FQGNSA. The CDR3 sequence is 17 residues long. Trimming took 3 bases from V and 8 from J; bases not matched to a gene: 14. CDR3 in amino acids: CASSLGTSGAGGGTQYF. Written as DNA, the CDR3 is TGTGCCAGCAGCTTGGGTACTAGCGGGGCCGGGGGCGGTACGCAGTATTTT. The variable domain in full, with the rest retrieved from reference TRBV7-2 and TRBJ2-3, is GAGVSQSPSNKVTEKGKDVELRCDPISGHTALYWYRQSLGQGLEFLIYFQGNSAPDKSGLPSDRFSAERTGGSVSTLTIQRTQQEDSAVYLCASSLGTSGAGGGTQYFGPGTRLTVL.

The gene calls are TRBV11-2 and TRBJ1-1; D may be TRBD1 (6 bases). V shed 1 base and J shed 8 bases, with 14 bases lying between them. CDR3 length: 14 residues. The V gene's germline CDR1 is SGHAT and CDR2 FQNNGV. In DNA, the CDR3 is TGTGCCAGCAGCTTAGTAGGGGGGGGAGGAGAAGCTTTCTTT. It codes for CASSLVGGGGEAFF.

This chain joins TRBV5-1 and TRBJ1-1; the D gene is possibly TRBD1 (6 bases). The CDR3 contains 15 residues. Germline-derived CDR1 and CDR2 are SGHRS and YFSETQ. V was shortened by 1 base and J by 4 bases, with 14 bases between the two germline ends. CDR3: CASSLSAGEGTEAFF. In DNA, the CDR3 is TGCGCCAGCAGCTTGTCGGCAGGGGAGGGCACTGAAGCTTTCTTT.

The chain recombines TRBV5-1 with TRBJ2-5; 10 positions match TRBD2. This CDR3 is built from 14 residues. The V gene end was trimmed by 1 base and the J gene end by 4 bases; junction bases not matched to a gene: 1. Germline V lookup: CDR1 SGHRS, CDR2 YFSETQ. CDR3 residues: CASSLRLAGETQYF. The CDR3 DNA reads TGCGCCAGCAGCTTGCGACTAGCGGGAGAGACCCAGTACTTC.

V is TRBV10-2 and J is TRBJ2-1, with 7 bases fitting TRBD2. CDR1 is WSHSY and CDR2 is SAAADI in the germline V gene. The CDR3 is 12 amino acids. With 9 bases clipped from V and 8 bases from J, the junction kept 7 bases outside the gene matches. CDR3 coding DNA: TGCGCCAGAGGGCGGGAGTACCATGAGCAGTTCTTC. This sequence encodes CARGREYHEQFF.

This chain uses TRBV7-2 with TRBJ1-1; D is possibly TRBD1 (6 bases). Trimming removed 1 base at V and 4 bases at J, with 16 bases between. Per germline, CDR1 SGHTA and CDR2 FQGNSA. The CDR3 has 16 residues. The CDR3 nucleotides read TGTGCCAGCAGCTTAGAAGTACTCAGGGGTGTCACTGAAGCTTTCTTT. Translation: CASSLEVLRGVTEAFF.

The DNA of the CDR3 is TGTGCCAGCAGCGAAGGGCGCCGGGGACTAGGGACCTACAATGAGCAGTTCTTC. Its translation: CASSEGRRGLGTYNEQFF. J is TRBJ2-1 and V is TRBV5-4; 8 nucleotides agree with TRBD2. The CDR3 length is 18 residues. Germline V gives CDR1 SGHNT, CDR2 YYREEE (reference sequence). Unmatched junction bases numbered 14, after V lost 4 bases and J lost 2 bases. The full variable domain, completed using reference TRBV5-4 and TRBJ2-1, is ETGVTQSPTHLIKTRGQQVTLRCSSQSGHNTVSWYQQALGQGPQFIFQYYREEENGRGNFPPRFSGLQFPNYSSELNVNALELDDSALYLCASSEGRRGLGTYNEQFFGPGTRLTVL.

The rearrangement links TRBV28 to TRBJ1-1, with 8 nucleotides matching TRBD1. J gave up 4 bases and V 3 bases, and 7 bases lay outside the gene matches. Germline assignment: CDR1 MDHEN and CDR2 SYDVKM. The length of the CDR3 is 15 residues. CDR3 DNA: TGTGCCAGCAGTTTGTATGACAGGGGAGGCACTGAAGCTTTCTTT. As protein: CASSLYDRGGTEAFF.

This chain uses TRBV7-9 with TRBJ2-1; possible D gene TRBD2, 6 bases. Trimming pared 1 base from V and 3 bases from J, leaving 7 bases between. This CDR3 contains 14 residues. CDR1 is SEHNR and CDR2 is FQNEAQ in the germline V gene (reference sequence). The CDR3 nucleotides are TGTGCCAGCAGCTTAGTCGGGAGCTACAATGAGCAGTTCTTC. It specifies CASSLVGSYNEQFF.

A single count supports this clone. The rearrangement joins TRBV3-1 (or the pseudogene TRBV3-2) to TRBJ1-1; D not certain. V was clipped by 3 bases and J by 4 bases, with 6 bases between them. CDR1 is LGHDT, CDR2 YNNKEL, per germline (reference sequence). CDR3 length: 12 residues. The CDR3 coding sequence is TGTGCCAGCAGCCATCTTTCCACTGAAGCTTTCTTT. Translating gives CASSHLSTEAFF.

The chain combines TRBV7-9 with TRBJ2-7, with 9 bases identical to TRBD1. Germline CDR1 and CDR2: SEHNR and FQNEAQ (reference sequence). The CDR3 is made up of 14 amino acids. V was pared by 4 bases and J by 4 bases, with 5 bases of the junction left unmatched. The CDR3 DNA reads TGTGCCAGCAGCTCCGGGACAGGGTCTTACGAGCAGTACTTC. This codes for CASSSGTGSYEQYF.

This clone has just a few counts. The genes are TRBV7-2 and TRBJ1-3, with a tentative D call TRBD1 (6 bases). V was cut by 1 base and J by 4 bases, with 11 bases left in between. Germline CDR1 reads SGHTA; CDR2 reads FQGNSA. This CDR3 region has 15 residues. CDR3 sequence reads: CASSLVGGIGNTIYF. CDR3 sequence (DNA): TGTGCCAGCAGCTTAGTAGGGGGTATAGGAAACACCATATATTTT.

Remarks on this clone: This sample also contains other DNA sequences that code for the same CDR3. The CDR3 loop is CASSYGQGGYEQYF. Written as DNA, the CDR3 is TGTGCCAGCAGTTACGGGCAGGGGGGCTACGAGCAGTACTTC. The chain combines TRBV6-2 or TRBV6-3 with TRBJ2-7; maybe TRBD1 (7 bases). Per germline, CDR1 MNHEY and CDR2 SVGEGT. With 2 bases removed from V and 3 bases from J, the gap between germline ends came to 11 bases. The CDR3 length is 14 residues.

This clone was picked up one time. This rearrangement joins TRBV11-2 to TRBJ2-7; D possibly corresponds to TRBD2 (5 bases). Trimming removed 1 base from V and 2 bases from J, with 6 bases in between. Germline CDR1 reads SGHAT; CDR2 reads FQNNGV. The CDR3 sequence is 13 residues long. CDR3 amino acids: CASSLGGPYEQYF. CDR3 DNA: TGTGCCAGCAGCTTAGGAGGGCCCTACGAGCAGTACTTC.

This chain connects TRBV7-8 to TRBJ1-5; no firm D call. Per germline, CDR1 SGHVS and CDR2 FQNEAQ. The CDR3 runs to 13 residues. Deletions cut 1 base from V and 4 bases from J, with 5 bases between. Here the CDR3 reads CASSLGANQPQHF. DNA for the CDR3: TGTGCCAGCAGCTTAGGGGCGAATCAGCCCCAGCATTTT.

The chain uses TRBV7-9 and TRBJ2-5, with D possibly TRBD1 on 6 matching bases. There are 11 residues in the CDR3. Germline CDR1 is SEHNR and CDR2 is FQNEAQ (reference sequence). Trimming took off 5 bases at V and 5 bases at J, with 6 bases between the two ends. CDR3 sequence (DNA): TGTGCCAGCAGCCAGGGGGAGACCCAGTACTTC. Translating gives CASSQGETQYF.

The rearrangement joins TRBV2 to TRBJ1-4, with unresolved D. Trimming pared 6 bases from V and 0 bases from J, leaving 11 bases between. Germline CDR1 and CDR2: SNHLY and FYNNEI. The CDR3 has 15 amino acids. In nucleotides, the CDR3 is TGTGCCAGCAGCCGCCGAGATGCAACTAATGAAAAACTGTTTTTT. This encodes CASSRRDATNEKLFF.

The chain carries TRBV18 and TRBJ2-5; tentatively, D is TRBD1 (6 bases). CDR1 KGHSH and CDR2 LQKENI come from the germline V gene. V was clipped by 0 bases and J by 2 bases, with 16 bases between them. This CDR3 is 17 amino acids long. The CDR3 DNA sequence: TGTGCCAGCTCACCACCGATGCAGGGGTTTGGGCAAGAGACCCAGTACTTC. Amino acids: CASSPPMQGFGQETQYF.

V usage is TRBV30 and J usage is TRBJ1-2; D uncertain. Trimming pared 3 bases from V and 7 bases from J, leaving 9 bases between. Looked up from germline, CDR1 is GTSNPN and CDR2 is SVGIG (reference sequence). This CDR3 contains 11 residues. CDR3 residues: CAWSRPGGYTF. CDR3 nucleotides: TGTGCCTGGAGCCGACCGGGTGGCTACACCTTC.

CDR3 DNA sequence: TGTGCCAGCAGTTTCCCCGTAGGAAACACCATATATTTT. Its translation is CASSFPVGNTIYF. The rearrangement joins TRBV12-3 or TRBV12-4 to TRBJ1-3, with D unclear. V was clipped by 3 bases and J by 4 bases, with 7 bases between them. The CDR3 sequence is 13 residues long.

V is TRBV20-1 and J is TRBJ2-1; a possible D gene is TRBD2 (5 bases). The CDR3 runs to 10 residues. V lost 6 bases, J lost 8 bases, and 8 bases lay in between. From germline, CDR1 is DFQATT and CDR2 SNEGSKA (reference sequence). The CDR3 sequence: CSADGDEQFF. Written as DNA, the CDR3 is TGCAGTGCAGACGGGGATGAGCAGTTCTTC.

The chain uses TRBV6-5 and TRBJ1-2; D not resolved. In germline, CDR1 is MNHEY, CDR2 SVGAGI. The CDR3 runs 14 residues. The germline V and J ends were trimmed by 5 bases and 0 bases, with 10 bases remaining between them. The CDR3 DNA is TGTGCCAGCAGTCCCCTTTCCGCTAACTATGGCTACACCTTC. It encodes CASSPLSANYGYTF.

This clone was recorded once. CDR3 bases: TGTGCCAGCAGCCAAGGCGCCGCTAGGAACACTGAAGCTTTCTTT. Translated: CASSQGAARNTEAFF. V and J are TRBV3-1 (or the pseudogene TRBV3-2) and TRBJ1-1; D is undetermined. CDR1 LGHDT and CDR2 YNNKEL come from the germline V gene (reference sequence). The CDR3 spans 15 residues. V lost 1 base and J 1 base, leaving 10 bases between the germline ends.

The CDR3: CASSSGTDATNEKLFF. The CDR3 DNA reads as TGTGCCAGCAGTTCTGGGACTGATGCAACTAATGAAAAACTGTTTTTT. The genes are TRBV6-2 or TRBV6-3 and TRBJ1-4; TRBD1 might be the D (5 bases). The V end was cut by 4 bases, the J end by 0 bases, with 12 bases between. Germline loops: CDR1 MNHEY, CDR2 SVGEGT. The CDR3 is 16 residues long.

The V gene is TRBV10-1, the J gene TRBJ2-3; a possible D gene is TRBD1 (6 bases). CDR1 WNHNN and CDR2 SYGVQD come from the germline V gene (reference sequence). V lost 5 bases, J lost 8 bases, and 14 bases lay in between. The length of the CDR3 is 13 residues. The CDR3 loop reads CASSLGQLGTQYF. DNA for the CDR3: TGCGCCAGCAGTCTGGGACAACTCGGTACGCAGTATTTT.

The gene calls are TRBV7-8 and TRBJ2-5, with 12 bases matching TRBD2. The CDR3 consists of 15 residues. CDR1 is SGHVS and CDR2 is FQNEAQ in the germline V gene. Unmatched junction bases numbered 8, after V lost 7 bases and J lost 5 bases. CDR3 sequence: CASKKTSGSQETQYF. CDR3 sequence (DNA): TGTGCCAGCAAAAAGACTAGCGGGAGTCAGGAGACCCAGTACTTC.

V is TRBV9 and J is TRBJ1-2; possibly TRBD1 for D (5 bases). CDR1 is SGDLS and CDR2 is YYNGEE in the germline V gene. V was clipped by 0 bases and J by 3 bases, with 21 bases between them. The CDR3 is 18 amino acids. Written as DNA, the CDR3 is TGTGCCAGCAGCGTAGTTTCGGTGGGGGGATCGGGGCACTATGGCTACACCTTC. It specifies CASSVVSVGGSGHYGYTF.

V usage is TRBV7-2 and J usage is TRBJ2-7; TRBD2 matches at 9 bases. The V segment lost 1 base and the J segment 4 bases; nucleotides outside the gene matches: 5. This CDR3 has 15 amino acids. CDR1 is SGHTA, CDR2 FQGNSA, per germline. Here the CDR3 DNA reads TGTGCCAGCAGCTTAGGAGATAGCGGGAGATACGAGCAGTACTTC. It codes for CASSLGDSGRYEQYF.

The chain links TRBV6-1 to TRBJ2-7; perhaps TRBD2 as D (5 bases). V lost 1 base to trimming and J lost 3 bases, with 10 bases between them. CDR3 length: 14 residues. Germline loops: CDR1 MNHNS, CDR2 SASEGT. The CDR3 sequence is CASSEGGLSYEQYF. The CDR3 nucleotides are TGTGCCAGCAGTGAAGGCGGGTTGAGCTACGAGCAGTACTTC.

The chain recombines TRBV4-2 with TRBJ1-2; D is uncertain. The CDR3 runs to 16 residues. The V end was cut by 10 bases, the J end by 1 base, with 22 bases between. CDR1 and CDR2 from the germline V gene are LGHNA and YNFKEQ. Written as DNA, the CDR3 is TGTGCCACCCAGCCCTGGGCAGGCGTTTTTAACTATGGCTACACCTTC. Amino acids: CATQPWAGVFNYGYTF.

The chain is built from TRBV21-1 and TRBJ2-7; no DNA check was done on the table's D call, TRBD2. TRBV21-1 constitutes a pseudogene. The CDR3 extends over 15 amino acids. The CDR3 DNA is TGTGCCAGCAGCCCCCTGGCGGGAAAGCGCTACGAGCAGTACTTC. Residues: CASSPLAGKRYEQYF.